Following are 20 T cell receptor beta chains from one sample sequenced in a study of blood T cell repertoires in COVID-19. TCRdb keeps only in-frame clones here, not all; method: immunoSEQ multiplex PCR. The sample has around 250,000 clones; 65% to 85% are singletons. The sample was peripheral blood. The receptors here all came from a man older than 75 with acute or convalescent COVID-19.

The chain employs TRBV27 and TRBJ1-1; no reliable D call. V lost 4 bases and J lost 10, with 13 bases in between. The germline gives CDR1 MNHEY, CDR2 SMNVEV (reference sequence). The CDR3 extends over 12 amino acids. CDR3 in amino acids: CASSSRAERAFF. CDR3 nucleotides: TGTGCCAGCAGTTCTCGAGCCGAAAGAGCTTTCTTT.

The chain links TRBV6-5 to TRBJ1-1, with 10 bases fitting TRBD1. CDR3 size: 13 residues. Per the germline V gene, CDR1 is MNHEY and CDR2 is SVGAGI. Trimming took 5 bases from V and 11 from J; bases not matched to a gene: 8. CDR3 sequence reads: CASSTGTGVLAFF. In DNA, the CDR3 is TGTGCCAGCAGTACCGGGACAGGGGTTCTGGCTTTCTTT.

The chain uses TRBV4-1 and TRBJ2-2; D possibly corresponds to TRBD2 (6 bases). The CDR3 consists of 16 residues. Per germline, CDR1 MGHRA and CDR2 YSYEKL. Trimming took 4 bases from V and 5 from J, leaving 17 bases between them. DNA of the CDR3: TGCGCCAGCAGCCTCGGGCGGGGTCCCGATACCGGGGAGCTGTTTTTT. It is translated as CASSLGRGPDTGELFF.

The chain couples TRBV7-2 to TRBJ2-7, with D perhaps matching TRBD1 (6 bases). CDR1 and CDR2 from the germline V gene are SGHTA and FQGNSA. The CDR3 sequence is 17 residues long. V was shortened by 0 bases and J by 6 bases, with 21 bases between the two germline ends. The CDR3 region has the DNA TGTGCCAGCAGCTTAGCGGAGTGGGGTAGGGGGAATCCCGAGCAGTACTTC. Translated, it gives CASSLAEWGRGNPEQYF.

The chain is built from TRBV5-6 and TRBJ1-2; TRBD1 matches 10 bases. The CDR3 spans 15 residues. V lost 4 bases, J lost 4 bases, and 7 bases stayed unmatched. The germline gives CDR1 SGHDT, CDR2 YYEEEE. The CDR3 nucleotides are TGTGCCAGCAGCCCCCGGGACAGGGGAGGCTATGGCTACACCTTC. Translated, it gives CASSPRDRGGYGYTF.

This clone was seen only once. The CDR3 reads CAGGVRNEQFF. The CDR3 nucleotides are TGTGCCGGAGGTGTTCGCAATGAGCAGTTCTTC. J is TRBJ2-1 and V is TRBV2; the D gene is possibly TRBD2 (5 bases). The CDR3 is 11 amino acids. Trimming shortened V by 11 bases and J by 6 bases, and 11 bases separated the two germline ends. CDR1 SNHLY and CDR2 FYNNEI come from the germline V gene.

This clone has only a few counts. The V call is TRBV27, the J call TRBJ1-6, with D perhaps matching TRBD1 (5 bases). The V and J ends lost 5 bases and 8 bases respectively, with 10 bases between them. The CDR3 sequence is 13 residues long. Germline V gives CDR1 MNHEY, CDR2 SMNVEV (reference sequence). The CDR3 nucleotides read TGTGCCAGCAGTCGGGGGTCACATTCACCCCTCCACTTT. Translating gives CASSRGSHSPLHF.

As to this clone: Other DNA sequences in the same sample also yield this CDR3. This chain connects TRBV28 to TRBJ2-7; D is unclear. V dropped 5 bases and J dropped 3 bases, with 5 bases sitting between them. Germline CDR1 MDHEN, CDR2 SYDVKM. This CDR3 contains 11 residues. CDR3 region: CASSLRYEQYF. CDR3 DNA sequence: TGTGCCAGCAGTCTACGCTACGAGCAGTACTTC. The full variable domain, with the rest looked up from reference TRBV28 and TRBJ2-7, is DVKVTQSSRYLVKRTGEKVFLECVQDMDHENMFWYRQDPGLGLRLIYFSYDVKMKEKGDIPEGYSVSREKKERFSLILESASTNQTSMYLCASSLRYEQYFGPGTRLTVT.

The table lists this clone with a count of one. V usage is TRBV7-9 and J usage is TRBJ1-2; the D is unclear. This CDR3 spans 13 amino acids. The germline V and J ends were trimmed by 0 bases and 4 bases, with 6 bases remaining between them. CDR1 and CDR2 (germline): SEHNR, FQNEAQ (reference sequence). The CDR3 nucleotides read TGTGCCAGCAGCTTAGCGGCTTCCTATGGCTACACCTTC. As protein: CASSLAASYGYTF.

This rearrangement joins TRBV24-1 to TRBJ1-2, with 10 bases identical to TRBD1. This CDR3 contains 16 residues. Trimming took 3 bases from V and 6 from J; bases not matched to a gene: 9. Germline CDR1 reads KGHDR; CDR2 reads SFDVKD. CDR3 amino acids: CATSDPRTGGADGYTF. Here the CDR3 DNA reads TGTGCCACCAGTGATCCCCGGACAGGGGGGGCGGATGGCTACACCTTC.

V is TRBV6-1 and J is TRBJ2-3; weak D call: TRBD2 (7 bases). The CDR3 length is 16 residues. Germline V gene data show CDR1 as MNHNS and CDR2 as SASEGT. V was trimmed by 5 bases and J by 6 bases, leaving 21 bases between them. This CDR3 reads CASSQGSRERGDTQYF. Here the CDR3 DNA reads TGTGCCAGCAGTCAAGGGTCGCGGGAGAGGGGGGATACGCAGTATTTT.

In nucleotides, the CDR3 is TGCAGCGTTGAATCTAGGAGTTTGAACACTGAAGCTTTCTTT. Amino acids: CSVESRSLNTEAFF. This chain joins TRBV29-1 and TRBJ1-1; no clear D. This CDR3 is 14 amino acids long. CDR1 and CDR2 from the germline V gene are SQVTM and ANQGSEA. The V and J ends lost 2 bases and 0 bases respectively, with 10 bases between them. The full variable domain, completed using reference TRBV29-1 and TRBJ1-1, is SAVISQKPSRDICQRGTSLTIQCQVDSQVTMMFWYRQQPGQSLTLIATANQGSEATYESGFVIDKFPISRPNLTFSTLTVSNMSPEDSSIYLCSVESRSLNTEAFFGQGTRLTVV.

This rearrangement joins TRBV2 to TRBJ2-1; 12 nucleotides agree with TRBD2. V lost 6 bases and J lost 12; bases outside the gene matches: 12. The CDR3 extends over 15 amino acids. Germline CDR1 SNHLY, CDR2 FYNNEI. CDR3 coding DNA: TGTGCCAGCAGCGCGGGACTAGCGGGTTCTGGGGGGCAGTTCTTC. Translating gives CASSAGLAGSGGQFF.

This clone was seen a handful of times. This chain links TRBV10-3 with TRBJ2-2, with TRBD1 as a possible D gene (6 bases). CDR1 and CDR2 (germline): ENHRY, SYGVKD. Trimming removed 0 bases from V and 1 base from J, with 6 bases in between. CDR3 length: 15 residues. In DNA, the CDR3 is TGTGCCATCAGTGAGTCGGGACAGAACACCGGGGAGCTGTTTTTT. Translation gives CAISESGQNTGELFF.

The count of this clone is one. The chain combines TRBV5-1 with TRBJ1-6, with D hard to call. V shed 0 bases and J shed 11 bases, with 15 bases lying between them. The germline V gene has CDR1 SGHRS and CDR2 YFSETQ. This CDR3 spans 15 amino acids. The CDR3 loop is CASSLVGGGHTPLHF. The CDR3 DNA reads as TGCGCCAGCAGCTTGGTCGGAGGAGGCCATACACCCCTCCACTTT.

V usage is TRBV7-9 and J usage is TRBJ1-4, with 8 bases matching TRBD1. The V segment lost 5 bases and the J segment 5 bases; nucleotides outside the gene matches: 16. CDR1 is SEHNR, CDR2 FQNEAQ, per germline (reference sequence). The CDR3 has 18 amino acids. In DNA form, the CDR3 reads TGTGCCAGCAGCCGAAGAACGACTAACAGGGGGGCAAATGAAAAACTGTTTTTT. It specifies CASSRRTTNRGANEKLFF.

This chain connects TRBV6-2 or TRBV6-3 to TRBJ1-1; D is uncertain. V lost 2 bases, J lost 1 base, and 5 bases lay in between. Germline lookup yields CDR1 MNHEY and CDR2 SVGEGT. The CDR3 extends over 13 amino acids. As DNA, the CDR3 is TGTGCCAGCAGTTACACGGGGAACACTGAAGCTTTCTTT. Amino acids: CASSYTGNTEAFF.

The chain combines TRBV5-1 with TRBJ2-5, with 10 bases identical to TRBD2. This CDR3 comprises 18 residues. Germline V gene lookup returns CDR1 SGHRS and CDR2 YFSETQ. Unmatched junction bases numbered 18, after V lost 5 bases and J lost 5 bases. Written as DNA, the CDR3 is TGCGCCAGCAGAAATCCGGGACTAGCGAAACCGAGCGGGGAGACCCAGTACTTC. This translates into CASRNPGLAKPSGETQYF.

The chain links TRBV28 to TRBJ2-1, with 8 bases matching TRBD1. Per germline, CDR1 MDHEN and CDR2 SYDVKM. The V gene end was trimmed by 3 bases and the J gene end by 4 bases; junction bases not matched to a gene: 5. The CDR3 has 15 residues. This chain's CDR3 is CASSFGQGAYNEQFF. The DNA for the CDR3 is TGTGCCAGCAGTTTCGGGCAGGGGGCTTACAATGAGCAGTTCTTC.

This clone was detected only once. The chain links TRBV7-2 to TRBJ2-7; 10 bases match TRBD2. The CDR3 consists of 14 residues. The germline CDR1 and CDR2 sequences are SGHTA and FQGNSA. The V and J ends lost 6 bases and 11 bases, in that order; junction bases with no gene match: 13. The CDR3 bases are TGTGCCAGCAGTCGTTCGGAGCTAGCGGGAGTTAAGTACTTC. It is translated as CASSRSELAGVKYF. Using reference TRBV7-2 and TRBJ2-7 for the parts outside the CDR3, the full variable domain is GAGVSQSPSNKVTEKGKDVELRCDPISGHTALYWYRQSLGQGLEFLIYFQGNSAPDKSGLPSDRFSAERTGGSVSTLTIQRTQQEDSAVYLCASSRSELAGVKYFGPGTRLTVT.